These T cell receptor beta chains were read from a single sample in a study. MiXCR was run by TCRdb on the 5' RACE reads, yielding one entry per CDR3 protein. The sample contains a few thousand distinct CDR3 sequences, under 40% of which appear only once. The sample taken for sequencing was naive CD4+ T cells sorted from a lymph node. These receptors were collected from a female donor with breast cancer. Each CDR3 is given with its conserved first and last residue. A D gene is named only where the DNA matches it firmly. Clone size is given for some rows only: seen once, a few or many times, or a class if the clone is expanded.

J gene	V gene	CDR3 length	D gene	clone size	CDR3 DNA	CDR3 protein
TRBJ1-2	TRBV6-2/TRBV6-3	11	.	.	TGTGCCAGCGGCAGAAACTATGGCTACACCTTC	CASGRNYGYTF
TRBJ2-7	TRBV6-5	14	TRBD2	medium-sized	TGTGCCAGCAGTCGTCTAGCGGGAGCTGGCGAGCAGTACTTC	CASSRLAGAGEQYF
TRBJ2-2	TRBV29-1	16	.	medium-sized	TGCAGCGTTGAAGATCGGCAGGGGGGGAACACCGGGGAGCTGTTTTTT	CSVEDRQGGNTGELFF
TRBJ2-7	TRBV7-6	15	.	medium-sized	TGTGCCAGCAGCCCTTCGGAGCGTTCATCCTACGAGCAGTACTTC	CASSPSERSSYEQYF
TRBJ1-1	TRBV29-1	16	TRBD1	.	TGCAGCGTCCGCCGGAGACAGGGGACCATGAACACTGAAGCTTTCTTT	CSVRRRQGTMNTEAFF
TRBJ1-2	TRBV28	12	TRBD1	.	TGTGCCGGCACCGGACAGGGTAATGGCTACACCTTC	CAGTGQGNGYTF
TRBJ2-3	TRBV6-6	18	TRBD2	.	TGTGCCAGCAGTTACCCCAAGCCTAGCGGGGGAAGCACAGATACGCAGTATTTT	CASSYPKPSGGSTDTQYF
TRBJ2-5	TRBV28	13	.	.	TGTGCCAGCAGTTTAGTGGCAACACAGATCCAGTACTTC	CASSLVATQIQYF
TRBJ2-1	TRBV4-1	17	.	medium-sized	TGCGCCAGCAGCCAAGGGCTAGCGAGATCCGTAGTTAATGAGCAGTTCTTC	CASSQGLARSVVNEQFF
TRBJ2-5	TRBV6-6	11	.	.	TGTGCCAGCGGTGAGGCCGAGACCCAGTACTTC	CASGEAETQYF
TRBJ2-3	TRBV11-2	16	TRBD2	.	TGTGCCAGCAGCTCCGTAGCGGGAACACTCACAGATACGCAGTATTTT	CASSSVAGTLTDTQYF
TRBJ2-7	TRBV20-1	13	TRBD1	.	TGCAGTCCCGAACGACAGGGGGCGGGGGAGCAGTACTTC	CSPERQGAGEQYF
TRBJ2-7	TRBV28	11	.	.	TGTGCCAGCAGGCTAAACAGCGAGCAGTACTTC	CASRLNSEQYF
TRBJ1-1	TRBV6-5	14	TRBD1	.	TGTGCCAGCAGTTGGACAGGGAAAAACACTGAAGCTTTCTTT	CASSWTGKNTEAFF
TRBJ1-2	TRBV30	13	.	large	TGTGCCTGGAACCCGGCTCAGGGTAGTGGCTACACCTTC	CAWNPAQGSGYTF
TRBJ2-1	TRBV6-2/TRBV6-3	12	TRBD2	.	TGTGCCAGCGGTCACCTAGCGGGAAAACACTTCTTC	CASGHLAGKHFF
TRBJ1-1	TRBV20-1	12	.	.	TGCAGTGCGAGAACGGGGCGGGCTGAAGCTTTCTTT	CSARTGRAEAFF
TRBJ1-2	TRBV20-1	13	.	.	TGCAGTGCCCACCGGGCCGGCGTCTCTGGCTACACCTTC	CSAHRAGVSGYTF
TRBJ2-2	TRBV12-3/TRBV12-4	18	TRBD2	.	TGTGCCAGCAGTTTTAATCTCGCGGCTAGCGGTAGTACCGGGGAGCTGTTTTTT	CASSFNLAASGSTGELFF
TRBJ2-2	TRBV4-2	18	.	.	TGTGCCAGCAGCCAAGACGGCCAGGGGATCTCCAACACCGGGGAGCCGTTTTTT	CASSQDGQGISNTGEPFF
TRBJ1-5	TRBV7-8	15	.	medium-sized	TGTGCCAGCAGCTTGGGTCGTTGGGGCAATCAGCCCCAGCATTTT	CASSLGRWGNQPQHF
TRBJ2-7	TRBV7-9	13	.	few	TGTGCCAGCAGCTTAGGGGGAGGCTACGAGCAGTACTTC	CASSLGGGYEQYF
TRBJ1-2	TRBV28	13	.	medium-sized	TGTGCCAGCAGTTTCAGAGGGGGCTATGGCTACACCTTC	CASSFRGGYGYTF
TRBJ2-5	TRBV29-1	13	.	medium-sized	TGCAGCGTCCTGACCGAAATCGGGGAGACCCAGTACTTC	CSVLTEIGETQYF
TRBJ1-1	TRBV12-3/TRBV12-4	14	.	medium-sized	TGTGCCACCGGCGGATTGGGACGGTCCACTGAAGCTTTCTTT	CATGGLGRSTEAFF
TRBJ2-3	TRBV20-1	15	TRBD2	.	TGCAGTGCTAGAGTGCTAGCGGGGATCTCAGATACGCAGTATTTT	CSARVLAGISDTQYF
TRBJ2-3	TRBV6-1	15	.	few	TGTGCCAGCAGTGTCAGTGGATTAAGCACAGATACGCAGTATTTT	CASSVSGLSTDTQYF
TRBJ1-2	TRBV12-3/TRBV12-4	14	.	few	TGTGCCAGCGGACGACTACTTAATAACTATGGCTACACCTTC	CASGRLLNNYGYTF
TRBJ2-7	TRBV5-5	13	.	.	TGTGCCAGCAGCTTGCTGGTTAACTACGAGCAGTACTTC	CASSLLVNYEQYF
TRBJ2-3	TRBV20-1	12	TRBD1	large	TGCAGTGCTACTCAGGGGGCAGATACGCAGTATTTT	CSATQGADTQYF
TRBJ1-1	TRBV30	13	.	.	TGTGCCTGGAGTGTAAAGGAGAACACTGAAGCTTTCTTT	CAWSVKENTEAFF
TRBJ2-3	TRBV20-1	15	.	medium-sized	TGCAGTGCTAGAGATGCGACAGGACGCACAGATACGCAGTATTTT	CSARDATGRTDTQYF
TRBJ2-3	TRBV7-3	16	TRBD1	medium-sized	TGTGCCAGCAGCCCAGGGGGACAGGGTGGGACAGATACGCAGTATTTT	CASSPGGQGGTDTQYF
TRBJ2-2	TRBV19	14	.	few	TGTGCCAGTAGAACCTCCACGAACACCGGGGAGCTGTTTTTT	CASRTSTNTGELFF